A single sample gave rise to the 31 T cell receptor beta chains below, sequenced in a study of beta chain features in type 1 diabetes. cDNA synthesis used the whole RNA isolate, giving expressed TCRB sequences. TCRdb keeps only in-frame clones here, not all; method: immunoSEQ multiplex PCR. The repertoire has about 250,000 clones, 11% to 15% of them found once; the top ten carry about 0.027%. The specimen was naive CD4+ T cells from blood. The receptors here all came from a woman aged 35 to 49 in good health.

This clone appeared a few times. The chain employs TRBV11-2 and TRBJ2-1; D gene uncertain. The CDR3 runs to 13 residues. Germline CDR1 reads SGHAT; CDR2 reads FQNNGV. V gave up 2 bases and J gave up 10 bases, with 12 bases separating them. In DNA, the CDR3 is TGTGCCAGCAGCTTACGGCGACTTGGGGAGCAGTTCTTC. This sequence encodes CASSLRRLGEQFF.

Remarks on this clone: In the same sample, other DNA sequences code for this CDR3. The chain links TRBV7-2 to TRBJ2-5; TRBD1 agrees at 9 bases. With 6 bases clipped from V and 4 bases from J, the junction kept 6 bases outside the gene matches. Germline CDR1 SGHTA, CDR2 FQGNSA. The CDR3 consists of 14 residues. This CDR3 reads CASSPGQGRETQYF. The DNA of the CDR3 is TGTGCCAGCAGTCCAGGACAGGGGAGAGAGACCCAGTACTTC.

This chain links TRBV6-5 with TRBJ1-5; D gene ambiguous. Trimming cost V 8 bases and J 10 bases, with 12 bases left between them. The CDR3 covers 11 residues. CDR1 is MNHEY, CDR2 SVGAGI, per germline. The CDR3 DNA reads as TGTGCCAGCGGGAGTTCCGACCCCCAGCATTTT. This gives the protein CASGSSDPQHF.

The chain couples TRBV18 to TRBJ1-1; 9 bases are shared with TRBD1. Germline V gene sequence: CDR1 KGHSH, CDR2 LQKENI. V shed 6 bases, J shed 11 bases, and the junction held 13 bases outside the gene matches. CDR3 length: 14 residues. The CDR3 protein is CASSPTGGRLRAFF. The CDR3 bases are TGTGCCAGCTCCCCGACAGGGGGTCGTCTCAGGGCTTTCTTT.

J is TRBJ2-7 and V is TRBV4-1; 7 bases fit TRBD1. CDR3 length: 14 residues. Trimming removed 2 bases from V and 4 bases from J; junction bases left unmatched: 5. The germline CDR1 and CDR2 sequences are MGHRA and YSYEKL. The CDR3 nucleotides read TGCGCCAGCAGCCAACCTGACAGGGAGTACGAGCAGTACTTC. Translating gives CASSQPDREYEQYF.

This clone was seen a handful of times. CDR3 sequence reads: CASSVVGGGSMDTQYF. CDR3 nucleotides: TGTGCCAGCAGCGTAGTCGGCGGGGGATCTATGGATACGCAGTATTTT. The chain combines TRBV9 with TRBJ2-3; 7 nucleotides agree with TRBD2. Looked up from germline, CDR1 is SGDLS and CDR2 is YYNGEE. This CDR3 has 16 residues. V lost 0 bases to trimming and J lost 6 bases; unmatched junction nucleotides: 10.

The rearrangement links TRBV6-6 to TRBJ1-2, with a possible D match to TRBD1 (5 bases). The CDR3 covers 15 residues. The germline V gene has CDR1 MNHNY and CDR2 SVGAGI (reference sequence). The ends were cut back, 6 bases at V and 4 bases at J, with 18 bases in the middle. The DNA for the CDR3 is TGTGCCAGCAGCCAACCCCAGGGTCCGCGCTATGGCTACACCTTC. Protein product: CASSQPQGPRYGYTF.

The J gene is TRBJ1-2, the V gene TRBV7-2; D is possibly TRBD1 (6 bases). Germline V CDR1 and CDR2: SGHTA, FQGNSA. CDR3 length: 14 amino acids. The V and J ends lost 0 bases and 2 bases respectively, with 7 bases between them. CDR3 sequence: CASSLAQGNYGYTF. The CDR3 nucleotides are TGTGCCAGCAGCTTAGCGCAGGGGAACTATGGCTACACCTTC.

This clone was observed a few times. This sequence joins TRBV7-2 and TRBJ2-5, with a weak D call TRBD2 (5 bases). Trimming stripped 5 bases from V and 5 bases from J, with 12 bases between. CDR1 is SGHTA, CDR2 FQGNSA, per germline. The CDR3 totals 13 residues. The CDR3 region is CASSQLEEETQYF. The CDR3 DNA sequence: TGTGCCAGCAGCCAACTGGAGGAGGAGACCCAGTACTTC.

The sample holds many counts of this clone. The J gene is TRBJ1-5, the V gene TRBV7-9, with D tentatively TRBD1 (6 bases). Germline CDR1 SEHNR, CDR2 FQNEAQ (reference sequence). Trimming removed 1 base at V and 7 bases at J, with 11 bases between. This CDR3 comprises 14 residues. In DNA form, the CDR3 reads TGTGCCAGCAGCTTAGACAGGGCGACCCAGCCCCAGCATTTT. Translation gives CASSLDRATQPQHF.

The V gene is TRBV10-3, the J gene TRBJ2-3, with TRBD1 as a possible D gene (5 bases). The germline gives CDR1 ENHRY, CDR2 SYGVKD. Trimming stripped 6 bases from V and 1 base from J, with 17 bases between. The length of the CDR3 is 16 residues. CDR3 sequence reads: CAIRRGIGARTDTQYF. Here the CDR3 DNA reads TGTGCCATCAGGCGAGGTATAGGGGCCCGCACAGATACGCAGTATTTT.

This sequence joins TRBV18 and TRBJ2-7; the D gene is possibly TRBD1 (5 bases). Trimming pared 3 bases from V and 0 bases from J, leaving 9 bases between. The V gene's germline CDR1 is KGHSH and CDR2 LQKENI. CDR3 length equals 14 residues. The CDR3 region is CASSPADSSYEQYF. The CDR3 DNA reads as TGTGCCAGCTCACCTGCCGACAGCTCCTACGAGCAGTACTTC.

This clone was detected only a few times. This chain uses TRBV21-1 with TRBJ1-2; the table gives TRBD1 as D, unverified against the DNA. TRBV21-1 is labeled a pseudogene. The length of the CDR3 is 12 residues. The CDR3 DNA sequence: TGTGCCAACCCCCTCAGGGCTTATGGCTACACCTTC. Amino acids: CANPLRAYGYTF.

This clone was counted only a few times. This specimen includes other DNA sequences encoding the same CDR3. This chain links TRBV6-5 with TRBJ1-2; possibly TRBD1 for D (6 bases). The V and J ends lost 2 bases and 7 bases respectively, with 11 bases between them. This CDR3 is built from 13 residues. Per the germline V gene, CDR1 is MNHEY and CDR2 is SVGAGI. The CDR3 reads CASSYLQGSGYTF. DNA of the CDR3: TGTGCCAGCAGTTACCTACAGGGCTCTGGCTACACCTTC.

This clone has more than one count but fewer than ten. The chain is built from TRBV5-1 and TRBJ2-1; 9 bases map to TRBD1. The J segment lost 0 bases and the V segment lost 2 bases, leaving 9 bases of the junction unmatched. Germline CDR1 reads SGHRS; CDR2 reads YFSETQ. This CDR3 has 18 residues. The CDR3 DNA reads TGCGCCAGCAGCTTTAGAAACGGACAGGGGAACTCCTACAATGAGCAGTTCTTC. This encodes CASSFRNGQGNSYNEQFF.

The chain employs TRBV7-8 and TRBJ2-6; tentatively, D is TRBD1 (6 bases). The germline CDR1 and CDR2 sequences are SGHVS and FQNEAQ. Trimming shortened V by 4 bases and J by 1 base, and 8 bases separated the two germline ends. The CDR3 has 15 residues. The CDR3 DNA reads as TGTGCCAGCAGCTCCACAGGGTCTGGGGCCAACGTCCTGACTTTC. Translation gives CASSSTGSGANVLTF. The entire variable domain, with the rest obtained from reference TRBV7-8 and TRBJ2-6, is as follows: GAGVSQSPRYKVAKRGQDVALRCDPISGHVSLFWYQQALGQGPEFLTYFQNEAQLDKSGLPSDRFFAERPEGSVSTLKIQRTQQEDSAVYLCASSSTGSGANVLTFGAGSRLTVL.

This clone was detected only a few times. The gene calls are TRBV6-6 and TRBJ2-4, with TRBD1 as a possible D gene (6 bases). This CDR3 has 13 residues. Germline V gene lookup returns CDR1 MNHNY and CDR2 SVGAGI (reference sequence). V was pared by 7 bases and J by 9 bases, with 16 bases between. The CDR3 sequence is CASKEGQGLIQYF. CDR3 bases: TGTGCCAGCAAAGAGGGGCAGGGGCTCATTCAGTACTTC.

This sequence joins TRBV7-2 and TRBJ2-3; D remains ambiguous. Germline lookup yields CDR1 SGHTA and CDR2 FQGNSA. The CDR3 length is 15 residues. The germline V and J ends were trimmed by 1 base and 5 bases, with 13 bases remaining between them. The CDR3 loop is CASSLDHILLDTQYF. CDR3 nucleotide sequence: TGTGCCAGCAGCTTAGATCATATTTTACTAGATACGCAGTATTTT.

The J gene is TRBJ2-1, the V gene TRBV7-2; TRBD1 aligns across 10 bases. V shed 4 bases and J 7 bases; nucleotides not matched to a gene: 19. The CDR3 contains 19 residues. Germline V gene lookup returns CDR1 SGHTA and CDR2 FQGNSA. The CDR3 DNA follows: TGTGCCAGCAGCTCTTATATTGGGGGAATGGGACAGGGGCTTAATGAGCAGTTCTTC. This encodes CASSSYIGGMGQGLNEQFF.

J is TRBJ1-1 and V is TRBV5-4; D unclear. The germline CDR1 and CDR2 sequences are SGHNT and YYREEE (reference sequence). The V end was cut by 6 bases, the J end by 1 base, with 7 bases between. This CDR3 spans 12 amino acids. The CDR3 DNA sequence: TGTGCCAGCACCGGTCGGAACACTGAAGCTTTCTTT. Amino acids: CASTGRNTEAFF. The full variable domain, in which reference TRBV5-4 and TRBJ1-1 provide the parts outside the CDR3, is ETGVTQSPTHLIKTRGQQVTLRCSSQSGHNTVSWYQQALGQGPQFIFQYYREEENGRGNFPPRFSGLQFPNYSSELNVNALELDDSALYLCASTGRNTEAFFGQGTRLTVV.

This clone occurred many times. The rearrangement uses TRBV29-1 and TRBJ2-1; D may be TRBD2 (6 bases). Germline V gives CDR1 SQVTM, CDR2 ANQGSEA. The length of the CDR3 is 14 residues. Trimming took off 4 bases at V and 9 bases at J, with 19 bases between the two ends. The CDR3 protein is CSVGPVVGGGEQFF. DNA of the CDR3: TGCAGCGTTGGCCCAGTAGTGGGGGGTGGTGAGCAGTTCTTC.

The DNA for the CDR3 is TGCGCCAGCAGCCCGGACAGCAGTAATTCACCCCTCCACTTT. Protein product: CASSPDSSNSPLHF. V and J are TRBV5-1 and TRBJ1-6; tentatively, D is TRBD1 (6 bases). Germline V gives CDR1 SGHRS, CDR2 YFSETQ. Trimming stripped 4 bases from V and 6 bases from J, with 11 bases between. This CDR3 comprises 14 residues.

The rearrangement links TRBV25-1 to TRBJ2-2; the D gene is possibly TRBD2 (6 bases). The germline gives CDR1 MGHDK, CDR2 SYGVNS. The CDR3 loop spans 17 amino acids. The V and J ends lost 3 bases and 3 bases respectively, with 17 bases between them. This CDR3 reads CASSETSLGGYTGELFF. Written as DNA, the CDR3 is TGTGCCAGCAGTGAGACCAGCCTAGGAGGGTACACCGGGGAGCTGTTTTTT. Based on the CDR3 plus reference TRBV25-1 and TRBJ2-2, the full variable domain is EADIYQTPRYLVIGTGKKITLECSQTMGHDKMYWYQQDPGMELHLIHYSYGVNSTEKGDLSSESTVSRIRTEHFPLTLESARPSHTSQYLCASSETSLGGYTGELFFGEGSRLTVL.

The V call is TRBV9, the J call TRBJ2-3; the D gene is possibly TRBD2 (6 bases). V was pared by 4 bases and J by 0 bases, with 12 bases between. The V gene's germline CDR1 is SGDLS and CDR2 YYNGEE. CDR3 length: 15 amino acids. The DNA of the CDR3 is TGTGCCAGCAGCCCGGGACTCCTAAGCACAGATACGCAGTATTTT. Protein: CASSPGLLSTDTQYF. Full variable domain (outside the CDR3, taken from reference TRBV9 and TRBJ2-3): DSGVTQTPKHLITATGQRVTLRCSPRSGDLSVYWYQQSLDQGLQFLIQYYNGEERAKGNILERFSAQQFPDLHSELNLSSLELGDSALYFCASSPGLLSTDTQYFGPGTRLTVL.

The chain recombines TRBV5-1 with TRBJ2-1; D possibly corresponds to TRBD1 (6 bases). The CDR3 is 14 amino acids. Per the germline V gene, CDR1 is SGHRS and CDR2 is YFSETQ. The V gene lost 2 bases and the J gene lost 3 bases, with 9 bases spanning the gap. The CDR3 loop reads CASSFLDSYNEQFF. As DNA, the CDR3 is TGCGCCAGCAGCTTCCTGGACAGCTACAATGAGCAGTTCTTC.

Here the CDR3 reads CTSSQDRVIGADTEAFF. The CDR3 bases are TGCACCAGCAGCCAAGATCGAGTAATTGGGGCAGACACTGAAGCTTTCTTT. The chain combines TRBV1 with TRBJ1-1; whether TRBD1, the table's D call, matches the DNA was not checked. TRBV1 is a pseudogene. The CDR3 extends over 17 amino acids.

This clone was detected only a few times. Other DNA sequences in this specimen translate into the identical CDR3. The V and J genes are TRBV5-1 and TRBJ2-7, with D unclear. Between the trimmed V and J ends, which lost 0 bases and 0 bases, there was a span of 7 bases. CDR1 and CDR2 (germline): SGHRS, YFSETQ. The CDR3 loop spans 14 amino acids. The CDR3 protein is CASSLDPSSYEQYF. In nucleotides, the CDR3 is TGCGCCAGCAGCTTGGATCCCAGCTCCTACGAGCAGTACTTC.

Only a few counts were recorded for this clone. The chain carries TRBV6-6 and TRBJ1-2, with 7 bases matching TRBD1. The trim removed 6 bases at V and 7 bases at J, leaving 8 bases unmatched. Germline CDR1 and CDR2: MNHNY and SVGAGI (reference sequence). The CDR3 runs 13 residues. CDR3 nucleotide sequence: TGTGCCAGCAGCCAGGACAGGAGGGCTGGCTACACCTTC. Protein sequence: CASSQDRRAGYTF.

Worth noting for this clone: In the same sample, other DNA sequences code for this CDR3. This sequence joins TRBV7-9 and TRBJ1-2; weak D call: TRBD1 (6 bases). The germline gives CDR1 SEHNR, CDR2 FQNEAQ (reference sequence). Trimming took off 4 bases at V and 4 bases at J, with 7 bases between the two ends. The CDR3 is made up of 12 amino acids. CDR3 nucleotides: TGTGCCAGCAGCTCGGACAGCTATGGCTACACCTTC. Translating it yields CASSSDSYGYTF.

This clone was observed a handful of times. The rearrangement joins TRBV5-1 to TRBJ2-7; TRBD1 matches 7 bases. CDR3 length: 15 residues. Germline V CDR1 and CDR2: SGHRS, YFSETQ. V was pared by 2 bases and J by 3 bases, with 8 bases of the junction left unmatched. The CDR3 sequence: CASSFTGANFYEQYF. Written as DNA, the CDR3 is TGCGCCAGCAGCTTTACAGGGGCGAACTTCTACGAGCAGTACTTC.

This clone occurred a few times. V gene TRBV4-3 combines with J gene TRBJ1-1, with a tentative D call TRBD1 (6 bases). V lost 2 bases to trimming and J lost 1 base, with 11 bases between them. This CDR3 has 15 amino acids. The germline V gene encodes CDR1 LGHNA and CDR2 YSLEER. CDR3 residues: CASSQNRVPNTEAFF. The CDR3 region has the DNA TGCGCCAGCAGCCAAAACAGGGTCCCGAACACTGAAGCTTTCTTT.